These 9 T cell receptor beta chains were all obtained from the same sample, sequenced in a study of blood T cell repertoires in COVID-19. Clones were read by immunoSEQ multiplex PCR, and TCRdb kept only the in-frame ones, dropping some. The sample yields 300,000 or so clones, approximately 89% seen once. The sequencing input was PBMCs or T cells enriched from blood (not recorded which). The receptor source for this set is a woman in her fifties or sixties who had been exposed to COVID-19.

The V gene is TRBV30, the J gene TRBJ2-5; D unresolved. The CDR3 totals 12 residues. Germline assignment: CDR1 GTSNPN and CDR2 SVGIG (reference sequence). V was pared by 2 bases and J by 8 bases, with 12 bases between. CDR3 residues: CAWSPSLETQYF. In nucleotides, the CDR3 is TGTGCCTGGAGTCCTTCGCTAGAAACCCAGTACTTC.

The chain employs TRBV19 and TRBJ2-7; D is uncertain. Germline V gene data show CDR1 as LNHDA and CDR2 as SQIVND (reference sequence). The germline V and J ends were trimmed by 4 bases and 1 base, with 8 bases remaining between them. The CDR3 covers 13 residues. The CDR3 loop reads CASSRVASYEQYF. The CDR3 DNA reads as TGTGCCAGTAGTAGAGTAGCATCCTACGAGCAGTACTTC.

V and J are TRBV5-1 and TRBJ2-5, with a tentative D call TRBD1 (5 bases). Trimming cost V 4 bases and J 4 bases, with 20 bases left between them. The CDR3 sequence is 16 residues long. Per the germline V gene, CDR1 is SGHRS and CDR2 is YFSETQ. CDR3 protein: CASSMRKGSYRETQYF. The CDR3 nucleotides read TGCGCCAGCAGCATGAGGAAGGGGTCATATCGAGAGACCCAGTACTTC.

This sequence joins TRBV5-1 and TRBJ2-7, with D possibly TRBD2 on 6 matching bases. This CDR3 region has 15 residues. Trimming removed 2 bases from V and 2 bases from J, with 14 bases in between. The germline V gene encodes CDR1 SGHRS and CDR2 YFSETQ. The CDR3 region is CASSLSSGPTYEQYF. In DNA form, the CDR3 reads TGCGCCAGCAGCTTATCAAGCGGGCCTACCTACGAGCAGTACTTC.

The V call is TRBV5-8, the J call TRBJ2-3; maybe TRBD1 (5 bases). CDR1 SGHTS and CDR2 YDEGEE come from the germline V gene. V was clipped by 1 base and J by 9 bases, with 12 bases between them. The CDR3 is 13 amino acids. CDR3 region: CASSLTQGLTQYF. The CDR3 DNA is TGTGCCAGCAGCTTGACCCAGGGTTTAACGCAGTATTTT.

The chain joins TRBV28 to TRBJ2-7, with D perhaps TRBD2 (5 bases). This CDR3 has 15 amino acids. The V and J ends lost 1 base and 4 bases respectively, with 14 bases between them. Germline-derived CDR1 and CDR2 are MDHEN and SYDVKM. The CDR3 here is CASSLSAGTVYEQYF. As DNA, the CDR3 is TGTGCCAGCAGTTTATCCGCGGGTACGGTATACGAGCAGTACTTC.

The J gene is TRBJ1-1, the V gene TRBV6-5; D is undetermined. V shed 7 bases and J shed 3 bases, with 6 bases lying between them. The CDR3 is 11 residues long. The germline V gene has CDR1 MNHEY and CDR2 SVGAGI. The CDR3 sequence: CASMRDTEAFF. The CDR3 nucleotides read TGTGCCAGCATGAGAGACACTGAAGCTTTCTTT.

The chain joins TRBV29-1 to TRBJ2-5, with D possibly TRBD1 on 5 matching bases. V dropped 1 base and J dropped 4 bases, with 10 bases sitting between them. This CDR3 is 13 amino acids long. The germline V gene has CDR1 SQVTM and CDR2 ANQGSEA. For the CDR3, the DNA is TGCAGCGTTGAAGGCAACAGGATAGAGACCCAGTACTTC. Its translation: CSVEGNRIETQYF.

V and J are TRBV28 and TRBJ1-4, with 8 bases that match TRBD1. Trimming cost V 1 base and J 0 bases; bases outside gene matches: 7. The CDR3 is 18 amino acids. The germline gives CDR1 MDHEN, CDR2 SYDVKM. CDR3 sequence: CASSLYGQGRATNEKLFF. The CDR3 bases are TGTGCCAGCAGTTTATACGGACAGGGAAGAGCAACTAATGAAAAACTGTTTTTT.